The next 5 T cell receptor beta chains were all read from a single sample in a study of T cells after yellow fever vaccination. Via MiXCR, TCRdb re-called the 5' RACE reads, giving one row per CDR3 protein. The sample gives over 250,000 distinct CDR3 sequences, over 3.5% of which show up once; just under 25% is in the top ten. The input for sequencing was PBMCs, taken 5 days after the yellow fever booster vaccination. These receptor sequences come from a young man who received the YFV17D yellow fever vaccine.

This clonotype was recorded a few times. The V gene is TRBV4-1, the J gene TRBJ2-1; TRBD2 matches at 12 bases. Unmatched junction bases numbered 14, after V lost 0 bases and J lost 8 bases. The CDR3 sequence is 19 residues long. Germline CDR1 reads MGHRA; CDR2 reads YSYEKL. The CDR3 nucleotides are TGCGCCAGCAGCCAAGACAGGCTAGCGGGGGGGATTTTTCTCGATGAGCAGTTCTTC. It is translated as CASSQDRLAGGIFLDEQFF.

This clonotype has just a few counts. V gene TRBV10-2 combines with J gene TRBJ2-1, with 12 bases identical to TRBD2. The CDR3 spans 14 residues. V was clipped by 5 bases and J by 7 bases; unmatched bases: 3. CDR1 and CDR2 (germline): WSHSY, SAAADI. The CDR3 loop reads CASSRLAGANEQFF. The CDR3 nucleotides are TGCGCCAGCAGTAGACTAGCGGGGGCGAATGAGCAGTTCTTC.

This clonotype has a count of ten or more. Written as DNA, the CDR3 is TGTGCCAGCAGTTACTCCCCGGGGCAGGACAGCAATGAGCAGTTCTTC. Translating it yields CASSYSPGQDSNEQFF. The chain is built from TRBV6-2 or TRBV6-3 and TRBJ2-1, with D perhaps TRBD1 (6 bases). Germline V gives CDR1 MNHEY, CDR2 SVGEGT. Between the trimmed V and J ends, which lost 0 bases and 6 bases, there was a span of 15 bases. CDR3 size: 16 residues.

This clonotype was counted ten times or more. The chain is built from TRBV20-1 and TRBJ2-4, with TRBD2 identical over 7 bases. The CDR3 runs to 10 residues. Unmatched junction bases numbered 7, after V lost 8 bases and J lost 12 bases. CDR1 is DFQATT, CDR2 SNEGSKA, per germline (reference sequence). CDR3 sequence reads: CSSERGSQYF. The CDR3 bases are TGCAGTAGCGAGCGGGGAAGTCAGTACTTC.

This clonotype was observed at least ten times. The V gene is TRBV5-1, the J gene TRBJ2-2; 8 bases agree with TRBD2. Germline V gives CDR1 SGHRS, CDR2 YFSETQ. The V segment lost 5 bases and the J segment 4 bases; nucleotides outside the gene matches: 16. CDR3 size: 18 residues. CDR3 amino acids: CASRDPRGWLAGTGELFF. CDR3 bases: TGCGCCAGCAGAGACCCTCGGGGTTGGCTAGCGGGCACCGGGGAGCTGTTTTTT.